The source of this T cell receptor (beta chain) is a study of blood T cell repertoires in COVID-19. Method: immunoSEQ multiplex PCR; TCRdb's copy keeps in-frame clones and lacks some. The sample records about 240,000 clones, roughly nine tenths being singletons. Trimming took off 2 bases at V and 4 bases at J, with 12 bases between the two ends. Germline loops: CDR1 MDHEN, CDR2 SYDVKM. The CDR3 spans 14 residues. The rearrangement joins TRBV28 to TRBJ2-7; weak D call: TRBD1 (5 bases). This TCR derives from a man aged 55 to 70 with acute or convalescent COVID-19. Input material: peripheral blood. The CDR3 sequence is CASSLDWGQYEQYF. The CDR3 nucleotides are TGTGCCAGCAGTTTAGATTGGGGCCAATACGAGCAGTACTTC.